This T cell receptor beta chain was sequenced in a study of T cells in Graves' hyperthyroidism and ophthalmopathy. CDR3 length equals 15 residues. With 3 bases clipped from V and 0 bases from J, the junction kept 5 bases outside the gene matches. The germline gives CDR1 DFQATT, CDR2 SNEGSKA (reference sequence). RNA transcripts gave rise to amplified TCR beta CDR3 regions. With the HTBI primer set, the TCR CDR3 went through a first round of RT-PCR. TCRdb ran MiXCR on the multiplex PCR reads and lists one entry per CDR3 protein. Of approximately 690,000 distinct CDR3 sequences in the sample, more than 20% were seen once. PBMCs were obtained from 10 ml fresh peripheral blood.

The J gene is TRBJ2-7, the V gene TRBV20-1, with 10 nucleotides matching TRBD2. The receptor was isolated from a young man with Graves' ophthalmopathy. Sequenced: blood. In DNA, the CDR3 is TGCAGTGCTAGGTTAGCGGGAGGCGGCTCCTACGAGCAGTACTTC. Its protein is CSARLAGGGSYEQYF.